The clone carrying this T cell receptor beta chain was observed a single time. Its antigen is not known. Primers included in the PCR were 60 Vbeta and 13 Jbeta primers. The method was immunoSEQ multiplex PCR; TCRdb's version includes in-frame clones alone and lacks a portion of them. In the table there are under 200,000 clones, around 80% of which are singletons. These data belong to a study of cytomegalovirus exposure and HLA in healthy donors. Whole-study findings and limits: Associated with cytomegalovirus, according to the listing, were 150 to 200 TCR beta chains. Later analysis identified some 16,000 TCR beta sequences associated with HLA alleles, using a false discovery rate threshold of 0.05.

This CDR3 region has 16 residues. Trimming took 0 bases from V and 8 from J, leaving 19 bases between them. Germline V gives CDR1 LNHDA, CDR2 SQIVND (reference sequence). The sequence was collected from a woman aged 50 to 60 in good health and CMV-seronegative. The sequenced sample was PBMCs. The V and J genes are TRBV19 and TRBJ1-2, with D possibly matching TRBD1 (6 bases). The CDR3 reads CASSIDYQGTPGGYTF. The CDR3 region has the DNA TGTGCCAGTAGTATAGATTACCAGGGGACCCCCGGCGGCTACACCTTC. The whole variable domain, remainder taken from reference TRBV19 and TRBJ1-2, is DGGITQSPKYLFRKEGQNVTLSCEQNLNHDAMYWYRQDPGQGLRLIYYSQIVNDFQKGDIAEGYSVSREKKESFPLTVTSAQKNPTAFYLCASSIDYQGTPGGYTFGSGTRLTVV.